The 7 T cell receptor beta chains below were found in one sample sequenced in a study of OX40 agonist ivuxolimab in advanced cancers. Assay: immunoSEQ multiplex PCR; the TCRdb copy retains only in-frame clones and omits some. In the table there are around 150,000 clones, 75% to 95% of which are singletons. Sequencing was performed on CD4+ or CD8+ T cells sorted from blood, taken in a trial of the OX40 agonist ivuxolimab. Receptors were obtained from an adult with an advanced solid tumor such as melanoma, head and neck, liver or kidney cancer.

The chain has TRBV10-3 and TRBJ2-1; D may be TRBD1 (5 bases). The germline gives CDR1 ENHRY, CDR2 SYGVKD. Trimming took 2 bases from V and 6 from J, leaving 5 bases between them. The length of the CDR3 is 12 residues. CDR3 loop: CAISEDSNEQFF. For the CDR3, the DNA is TGTGCCATCAGTGAGGACAGCAATGAGCAGTTCTTC.

The chain joins TRBV7-9 to TRBJ2-5, with D unclear. The length of the CDR3 is 13 residues. Germline CDR1 SEHNR, CDR2 FQNEAQ (reference sequence). Trimming took 3 bases from V and 1 from J, leaving 6 bases between them. CDR3 coding DNA: TGTGCCAGCAGCTTGGAAATCCAAGAGACCCAGTACTTC. Encoded protein: CASSLEIQETQYF. Using reference TRBV7-9 and TRBJ2-5 for the parts outside the CDR3, the full variable domain is DTGVSQNPRHKITKRGQNVTFRCDPISEHNRLYWYRQTLGQGPEFLTYFQNEAQLEKSRLLSDRFSAERPKGSFSTLEIQRTEQGDSAMYLCASSLEIQETQYFGPGTRLLVL.

This clone was counted only a few times. The rearrangement uses TRBV19 and TRBJ1-5; D is uncertain. Trimming cost V 3 bases and J 5 bases, with 17 bases left between them. Per the germline V gene, CDR1 is LNHDA and CDR2 is SQIVND (reference sequence). The length of the CDR3 is 16 residues. In DNA form, the CDR3 reads TGTGCCAGTAGTATTCCAGGAGCCACTTACCATCAGCCCCAGCATTTT. Protein: CASSIPGATYHQPQHF.

This clone showed up just a few times. J is TRBJ2-5 and V is TRBV11-2; D is unclear. CDR3 length: 14 residues. Germline V lookup: CDR1 SGHAT, CDR2 FQNNGV. V was cut by 5 bases and J by 5 bases, with 15 bases left in between. Here the CDR3 DNA reads TGTGCCAGCAGCGTATCGGGCGGTGGGGAGACCCAGTACTTC. Protein product: CASSVSGGGETQYF. The full variable domain, completed using reference TRBV11-2 and TRBJ2-5, is EAGVAQSPRYKIIEKRQSVAFWCNPISGHATLYWYQQILGQGPKLLIQFQNNGVVDDSQLPKDRFSAERLKGVDSTLKIQPAKLEDSAVYLCASSVSGGGETQYFGPGTRLLVL.

The chain links TRBV5-8 to TRBJ1-4; no reliable D call. There are 14 residues in the CDR3. The germline V gene encodes CDR1 SGHTS and CDR2 YDEGEE. Trimming removed 4 bases at V and 0 bases at J, with 7 bases between. The CDR3: CASSGQATNEKLFF. The CDR3 DNA follows: TGTGCCAGCAGCGGGCAAGCAACTAATGAAAAACTGTTTTTT. The full variable domain, in which reference TRBV5-8 and TRBJ1-4 provide the parts outside the CDR3, is EAGVTQSPTHLIKTRGQQATLRCSPISGHTSVYWYQQALGLGLQFLLWYDEGEERNRGNFPPRFSGRQFPNYSSELNVNALELEDSALYLCASSGQATNEKLFFGSGTQLSVL.

The chain employs TRBV7-3 and TRBJ2-1, with no clear D. In germline, CDR1 is SGHTA, CDR2 FQGTGA. Deletions cut 1 base from V and 9 bases from J, with 7 bases between. This CDR3 has 12 amino acids. The CDR3 reads CASSLSYGEQFF. As DNA, the CDR3 is TGTGCCAGCAGCTTAAGTTACGGTGAGCAGTTCTTC.

This clone is a singleton in its sample. The J gene is TRBJ2-5, the V gene TRBV5-1; weak D call: TRBD1 (5 bases). The CDR3 length is 12 residues. The V end was cut by 4 bases, the J end by 8 bases, with 12 bases between. CDR1 and CDR2 (germline): SGHRS, YFSETQ. DNA for the CDR3: TGCGCCAGCAGCACCGACAGACGAACCCAGTACTTC. This encodes CASSTDRRTQYF.